The clone carrying this T cell receptor beta chain showed up just a few times. What it binds is not known. Trimming removed 6 bases at V and 0 bases at J, with 15 bases between. The germline V gene encodes CDR1 MNHNS and CDR2 SASEGT. This CDR3 has 15 amino acids. These data come from a study of T cell repertoires in cytomegalovirus infection. About the study: Signatures in public TCR beta sequences pointed to both CMV infection and matching HLA type.

Study outcomes and limitations: Pooled public TCR beta family frequency picked out CMV carriers with the relevant HLA. The ex vivo response was dominated by HLA-C-restricted CMV-specific TCR beta clonotypes.

Each CDR3 protein is one row after TCRdb ran MiXCR on the reads. In the table there are 170,000 or so distinct CDR3 sequences, approximately 17% of which are singletons. The clonotype comes from a human donor in good health (CMV status not recorded). Some clones in this sample may be carry-over from other donors' samples. The chain employs TRBV6-1 and TRBJ2-7; D may be TRBD1 or TRBD2 (6 bases each). Sample: CD8+ T cells from PBMCs. The chain's CDR3 is CASSWGAGSSYEQYF. The CDR3 nucleotides read TGTGCCAGCAGCTGGGGGGCCGGGAGCTCCTACGAGCAGTACTTC.